The rows below give T cell receptor beta chains drawn from one sample of a study of regulatory T cells in long-lasting Graves disease. TCRdb independently ran MiXCR on the multiplex PCR reads; one entry per CDR3 protein. Seen here are around 400,000 distinct CDR3 sequences, about a quarter observed once, and the top ten hold approximately 25%. Sequenced here: peripheral blood mononuclear cells (PBMCs), sampled when the disease was refractory, from a patient treated with antithyroid drugs. These receptor sequences come from a female donor with Graves disease. CDR3s include the opening cysteine and the closing phenylalanine or tryptophan. The order of the fields is V gene, CDR3 length, J gene, D gene, clone size, CDR3 DNA, CDR3 protein. D genes are given only for firm matches. The size entry is marked missing in some rows and otherwise reads once, few, many or a size class.

TRBV5-1	11	TRBJ1-4	.	few	TGCGCCAGCAGCCCGGATGAAAAACTGTTTTTT	CASSPDEKLFF
TRBV20-1	15	TRBJ2-3	.	few	TGCAGTGCAGCCGTCCGGAGACCTAGCACAGATACGCAGTATTTT	CSAAVRRPSTDTQYF
TRBV19	15	TRBJ2-5	TRBD2	many	TGTGCCAGTAGTCCCCAGGTAGCGGGAGAAGAGACCCAGTACTTC	CASSPQVAGEETQYF
TRBV12-3/TRBV12-4	13	TRBJ2-5	.	many	TGTGCCAGCAGAGGACTAATTAAAGAGACCCAGTACTTC	CASRGLIKETQYF
TRBV20-1	16	TRBJ2-2	TRBD2	few	TGCAGTGCTAGACCGACGTCGGGACTAGCGGGAGGGGAGCTGTTTTTT	CSARPTSGLAGGELFF
TRBV12-3/TRBV12-4	15	TRBJ1-2	TRBD1	.	TGTGCCAGCGCCCAGGGGGCGGGACAGCGCTATGGCTACACCTTC	CASAQGAGQRYGYTF
TRBV7-9	14	TRBJ2-2	.	.	TGTGCCAGCAGCTTTGCAGGGACGGCCGGGGAGCTGTTTTTT	CASSFAGTAGELFF
TRBV5-1	14	TRBJ1-4	.	many	TGCGCCAGCAGCACCGGACGGGAACGGGAAAAACTGTTTTTT	CASSTGREREKLFF
TRBV11-2	14	TRBJ2-2	.	few	TGTGCCAGCCAGGGGCTAGCAGATACCGGGGAGCTGTTTTTT	CASQGLADTGELFF
TRBV6-1	14	TRBJ1-1	.	.	TGTGCCAGCAGACGACTCGTGGGGGACACTGAAGCTTTCTTT	CASRRLVGDTEAFF
TRBV19	14	TRBJ2-5	.	few	TGTGCCAGTAGTCCCACCTCGGCCTTGGAGACCCAGTACTTC	CASSPTSALETQYF
TRBV12-3/TRBV12-4	14	TRBJ2-1	TRBD2	few	TGTGCCAGCAGTGGGCTAGCGGGAGTTGGTGAGCAGTTCTTC	CASSGLAGVGEQFF
TRBV6-2/TRBV6-3	16	TRBJ1-4	TRBD1	once	TGTGCCAGCAGTGACGGCGCGGGACAGGCGAATGAAAAACTGTTTTTT	CASSDGAGQANEKLFF
TRBV5-1	14	TRBJ1-5	.	.	TGCGCCAGCAGCCCGAGGGGGGGTTTGCAGCCCCAGCATTTT	CASSPRGGLQPQHF
TRBV28	16	TRBJ1-5	.	.	TGTGCCAGCAGTTTTCTTTACAGGGAAGGCCATCAGCCCCAGCATTTT	CASSFLYREGHQPQHF
TRBV10-3	14	TRBJ1-5	TRBD1	.	TGTGCCAGTGGACCTCAGGGGGGTAATCAGCCCCAGCATTTT	CASGPQGGNQPQHF
TRBV7-9	15	TRBJ2-5	TRBD2	.	TGTGCCAGCAGCTCGATAGCGGGAGTCGCGGAGACCCAGTACTTC	CASSSIAGVAETQYF
TRBV27	15	TRBJ2-5	.	.	TGTGCCAGCTCCCTTGGGCCAGGGAAAGGGGAGACCCAGTACTTC	CASSLGPGKGETQYF
TRBV5-1	19	TRBJ2-7	TRBD2	few	TGCGCCAGCAGCTTGTCCGAACTAGCGGGAGTTGGGAAGCTCTACGAGCAGTACTTC	CASSLSELAGVGKLYEQYF
TRBV27	13	TRBJ2-2	.	few	TGTGCCAGCATCGATTGGGGGGCCGGGGAGCTGTTTTTT	CASIDWGAGELFF
TRBV7-9	17	TRBJ2-7	TRBD2	.	TGTGCCAGCAGCTTAGATGGGGGTGGGCGGGGGTTCTACGAGCAGTACTTC	CASSLDGGGRGFYEQYF
TRBV20-1	14	TRBJ1-2	.	many	TGCAGTGCTAGGAGAACAGGGACTACTAATGGCTACACCTTC	CSARRTGTTNGYTF
TRBV19	15	TRBJ2-7	.	few	TGTGCCAGTAGTATCTCTCCGGGGGCCCCCTACGAGCAGTACTTC	CASSISPGAPYEQYF
TRBV28	16	TRBJ2-2	TRBD1	many	TGTGCCAGCAGCCCCGACAGGGGGTCGGGGACCGGGGAGCTGTTTTTT	CASSPDRGSGTGELFF
TRBV19	17	TRBJ1-2	.	.	TGTGCCAGTAGTACATCCGGGACTAAGTCCTTCCTCGATGGCTACACCTTC	CASSTSGTKSFLDGYTF
TRBV7-9	16	TRBJ2-7	.	.	TGTGCCAGCAGCACCCCTCCCGGGACCCCGGGTGGCGAGCAGTACTTC	CASSTPPGTPGGEQYF
TRBV24-1	13	TRBJ2-7	.	.	TGTGCCACTATTAGGACAGCCAACTACGAGCAGTACTTC	CATIRTANYEQYF
TRBV3-1	15	TRBJ2-1	.	few	TGTGCCAGCAGCCAAGGTGGGAGCGGACGGGGTGAGCAGTTCTTC	CASSQGGSGRGEQFF
TRBV24-1	13	TRBJ1-5	.	.	TGTGCCACCAGCGCAGGGTCCAATCAGCCCCAGCATTTT	CATSAGSNQPQHF
TRBV4-2	14	TRBJ2-5	.	few	TGTGCCAGCAGCCAAGTTGCGGTCCAAGAGACCCAGTACTTC	CASSQVAVQETQYF
TRBV29-1	14	TRBJ1-1	.	.	TGCAGCGTTGGAGCTTTGACAGGGAACACTGAAGCTTTCTTT	CSVGALTGNTEAFF
TRBV20-1	12	TRBJ2-5	.	.	TGCATCGCCGGGGTCAGGGAAGAGACCCAGTACTTC	CIAGVREETQYF
TRBV20-1	13	TRBJ2-1	.	.	TGCAGTGCTAAGAAGAGCTCCTACAATGAGCAGTTCTTC	CSAKKSSYNEQFF
TRBV14	14	TRBJ2-7	TRBD2	few	TGTGCCAGCAGCCAACACGTCCTCGCGGGAGTACTGTACTTC	CASSQHVLAGVLYF
TRBV12-3/TRBV12-4	16	TRBJ1-3	.	.	TGTGCCAGCAGTGACAGGAAGGGGATCTCTGGAAACACCATATATTTT	CASSDRKGISGNTIYF
TRBV5-1	15	TRBJ1-2	.	.	TGCGCCAGCAGCTTGGATCCGGGCACTTCGGGAGGCTACACCTTC	CASSLDPGTSGGYTF
TRBV14	16	TRBJ1-5	TRBD1	.	TGTGCCAGCAGCCCTGGGACAGCAAATAGCAATCAGCCCCAGCATTTT	CASSPGTANSNQPQHF
TRBV12-3/TRBV12-4	14	TRBJ2-7	TRBD1	many	TGTGCCAGCAGCACGGGACAGTCAATCTACGAGCAGTACTTC	CASSTGQSIYEQYF
TRBV19	13	TRBJ1-5	.	.	TGTGCCAGTACCGAAACCCAGAATCAGCCCCAGCATTTT	CASTETQNQPQHF
TRBV6-1	14	TRBJ1-2	.	many	TGTGCCAGCATCACCCCAGGGAAGCGGAGTGGCTACACCTTC	CASITPGKRSGYTF
TRBV5-1	13	TRBJ1-1	.	few	TGCGCCAGCAGCTTGGAGGCCCCCACTGAAGCTTTCTTT	CASSLEAPTEAFF
TRBV7-6	15	TRBJ2-5	TRBD1	few	TGTGCCAGCAGCCCTCGACAGGGGGGCAGAGAGACCCAGTACTTC	CASSPRQGGRETQYF
TRBV19	13	TRBJ1-2	.	.	TGTGCCAGTAGATGGGGCATTGGCTATGGCTACACCTTC	CASRWGIGYGYTF
TRBV28	17	TRBJ2-1	.	few	TGTGCCAGCAGCTCAAATCGGGCGGGGCCGGGCAGGAATGAGCAGTTCTTC	CASSSNRAGPGRNEQFF
TRBV19	15	TRBJ2-2	.	.	TGTGCCAGTAGGTTCGGCAGAGGGAACACCGGGGAGCTGTTTTTT	CASRFGRGNTGELFF
TRBV19	14	TRBJ2-7	TRBD1	few	TGTGCCAGTAGTTTGACAGGGAGTCGCAACGAGCAGTACTTC	CASSLTGSRNEQYF